This is a list of T cell receptor beta chains from one sample in a study of post-analysis software for immune sequencing data. One entry per CDR3 protein results from TCRdb running MiXCR on the PCR reads. The sample lists around 440,000 distinct CDR3 sequences, roughly 45% occurring once. Sequenced input: blood. Receptors originate from a girl between 10 and 17 years old with multiple sclerosis. Each CDR3 is given with its conserved first and last residue. The D gene is left open where the match is weak. Size is stated for part of the rows, as once, few or many counts, or as a class when the clone is expanded.

cdr3_nt cdr3_aa v_call cdr3_length j_call d_call clone_size
TGTGCCAGCAGGGTAGGAATCGAGCCCTACGAGCAGTACTTC CASRVGIEPYEQYF TRBV9 14 TRBJ2-7 . .
TGTGCCAGCAGCCGCACCGGACAGGGGGGCTACGAGCAGTACTTC CASSRTGQGGYEQYF TRBV6-6 15 TRBJ2-7 TRBD1 .
TGTGCCAGCAGTTCCAGGTCTGGGGGGACTAGCGATGAGCAGTTCTTC CASSSRSGGTSDEQFF TRBV6-5 16 TRBJ2-1 TRBD2 few
TGCGCCAGCAGCTCCATAGGACAGTCGAACACTGAAGCTTTCTTT CASSSIGQSNTEAFF TRBV5-1 15 TRBJ1-1 . few
TGCGCCAGCAGCTCCCTCTCGGGGCCCACAGATACGCAGTATTTT CASSSLSGPTDTQYF TRBV5-1 15 TRBJ2-3 . .
TGCGCCAGCAGCTTGACTAGCGGTGGCCCCTGCAATGAGCAGTTCTTC CASSLTSGGPCNEQFF TRBV5-1 16 TRBJ2-1 TRBD2 .
TGCAGCGTTGATCCTAGCGTTGGTTCTCAGTTCTTC CSVDPSVGSQFF TRBV29-1 12 TRBJ2-1 . .
TGTGCCAGCAGCTTAATTAGCGGGACACTCAATGAGCAGTTCTTC CASSLISGTLNEQFF TRBV11-1 15 TRBJ2-1 TRBD2 few
TGTGCCAGCAGTTACAAGGACAGGGGAATATACGAGCAGTACTTC CASSYKDRGIYEQYF TRBV6-5 15 TRBJ2-7 TRBD1 .
TGTGCCAGCAGCGTAGGAGGGGCCGCTGGCTACACCTTC CASSVGGAAGYTF TRBV9 13 TRBJ1-2 . few
TGCGCCAGCAGCCGTGGTGAGCGGGAGGCGTATGAGCAGTACTTC CASSRGEREAYEQYF TRBV4-1 15 TRBJ2-4 TRBD2 .
TGCAGTGCCCGTTGGACAGATACCTACGAGCAGTACTTC CSARWTDTYEQYF TRBV20-1 13 TRBJ2-7 . .
TGTGCCAGCAGTAGGGACAGGGACAGGGATGGCTACACCTTC CASSRDRDRDGYTF TRBV6-5 14 TRBJ1-2 TRBD1 .
TGTGCCAGCAGCCCCCTGGAGGACCACTACGAGCAGTACTTC CASSPLEDHYEQYF TRBV5-6 14 TRBJ2-7 . .
TGCGCCAGCAGCCTTATAGCGGACTTCCAAGAGACCCAGTACTTC CASSLIADFQETQYF TRBV5-1 15 TRBJ2-5 . few
TGTGCCAGCAGGGGAGTACAGGGGGCGATTGGCTACACCTTC CASRGVQGAIGYTF TRBV2 14 TRBJ1-2 TRBD1 few
TGTGCCAGCAGCGTAGATAATTCACCCCTCCACTTT CASSVDNSPLHF TRBV9 12 TRBJ1-6 . .
TGTGCCAGCAGTCCAGCGGGATCCTACAATGAGCAGTTCTTC CASSPAGSYNEQFF TRBV6-6 14 TRBJ2-1 TRBD2 .
TGCGCTAGCAGCTCCCCTAGTCTTGGGACCCAGTACTTC CASSSPSLGTQYF TRBV5-1 13 TRBJ2-5 . few
TGCAGTGCTAGCCCAGAAAATGAAAAACTGTTTTTT CSASPENEKLFF TRBV20-1 12 TRBJ1-4 . .
TGTGCCAGCAGTTACAGTGGGGCCCCCGGCTGGAGCACTGAAGCTTTCTTT CASSYSGAPGWSTEAFF TRBV6-5 17 TRBJ1-1 . .
TGCAGTGCTAGAGGGACTAGCGTCTACGAGCAGTACTTC CSARGTSVYEQYF TRBV20-1 13 TRBJ2-7 TRBD2 .
TGTGCCAGCAGAAATGGGAAGATTCTACAAGAGACCCAGTACTTC CASRNGKILQETQYF TRBV12-3/TRBV12-4 15 TRBJ2-5 . .
TGTGCCAGCGCAGGGGAGACCCACACAGATACGCAGTATTTT CASAGETHTDTQYF TRBV7-2 14 TRBJ2-3 . .
TGCGCCAGCAGCTTAACCGGGACCGGGGAGACCCAGTACTTC CASSLTGTGETQYF TRBV5-1 14 TRBJ2-5 . .
TGCAGTGCTCCACTTACAGGGATCCAAGAGACCCAGTACTTC CSAPLTGIQETQYF TRBV20-1 14 TRBJ2-5 . few
TGCAGTGCTAGAAGGTCGACAGCTGACAATGAGCAGTTCTTC CSARRSTADNEQFF TRBV20-1 14 TRBJ2-1 . .
TGTGCCATCAGTGGAGGTTGGGCAGGGCTGAACAATCAGCCCCAGCATTTT CAISGGWAGLNNQPQHF TRBV10-3 17 TRBJ1-5 . once
TGTGCCAGCAGTCCTTACTCTGCGGGGAACACTGAAGCTTTCTTT CASSPYSAGNTEAFF TRBV27 15 TRBJ1-1 . .
TGTGCCAGCAGTTTATCGGGGAAGCTAGCCAAAAACATTCAGTACTTC CASSLSGKLAKNIQYF TRBV28 16 TRBJ2-4 . .
TGCACGGTAGAAGGGCGGGACTCCTACAATGAGCAGTTCTTC CTVEGRDSYNEQFF TRBV20-1 14 TRBJ2-1 . once
TGTGCCAGCAGTTTCCCGGCTGAGGGGACGGGGGAGCAGTACTTC CASSFPAEGTGEQYF TRBV12-3/TRBV12-4 15 TRBJ2-5 . few
TGTGCCATCAGTGAGGGGGGGGCCAACGTCCTGACTTTC CAISEGGANVLTF TRBV10-3 13 TRBJ2-6 . once
TGTGCCAGCAGCCAAGAGTTGGCCCCCTACGAGCAGTACTTC CASSQELAPYEQYF TRBV3-1 14 TRBJ2-7 . .
TGTGCCAGTAGTCGCGTTAGCACAGATACGCAGTATTTT CASSRVSTDTQYF TRBV28 13 TRBJ2-3 . .
TGTGCCAGCAGTAATACTAGCGTACGACGAGAGACCCAGTACTTC CASSNTSVRRETQYF TRBV7-3 15 TRBJ2-5 TRBD2 .
TGTGCCAGCAGTTTATCGGGGGGGTATGAGCAGTTCTTC CASSLSGGYEQFF TRBV5-6 13 TRBJ2-1 TRBD2 few
TGCGCCAGCAGCCGGATCGACACTGAAGCTTTCTTT CASSRIDTEAFF TRBV4-1 12 TRBJ1-1 . .
TGCAGTGCTAGAGATCGGGAGGGGGCGCGTCTTAACTATGGCTACACCTTC CSARDREGARLNYGYTF TRBV20-1 17 TRBJ1-2 TRBD1 .
TGTGCCAGCAGCTTAGACAGGGGAGTAGATACGCAGTATTTT CASSLDRGVDTQYF TRBV11-2 14 TRBJ2-3 . few
TGTGCCAGCAGCCAAGATTATGGCAATGAGCAGTTCTTC CASSQDYGNEQFF TRBV3-1 13 TRBJ2-1 . few
TGCAGTGCGAGTGGGGAAGCGGGCGGGGAGACCCAGTACTTC CSASGEAGGETQYF TRBV20-1 14 TRBJ2-5 . few
TGTGCCAGCAGCTACGACAGGGAAAGCACAGATACGCAGTATTTT CASSYDRESTDTQYF TRBV6-4 15 TRBJ2-3 TRBD1 .
TGTGCCAGCAGTTATATAGGCATCCGAGCTTACGAGCAGTACTTC CASSYIGIRAYEQYF TRBV6-5 15 TRBJ2-7 . few
TGTGCCAGCAGATGGGGGACAGAAACCACCTACGAGCAGTACTTC CASRWGTETTYEQYF TRBV11-2 15 TRBJ2-7 TRBD1 .
TGTGCCAGCACCATAACCGGGGGCTACACCTTC CASTITGGYTF TRBV5-6 11 TRBJ1-2 . once
TGTGCCAGCCGGGACGGACTAACCTACGAGCAGTACTTC CASRDGLTYEQYF TRBV12-3/TRBV12-4 13 TRBJ2-7 . .
TGTGCCAGCAGCCCTACCAGCAGGGGAACCAATGAGCAGTTCTTC CASSPTSRGTNEQFF TRBV6-5 15 TRBJ2-1 . few
TGCAGTGCTAGAGCCGAGGACTACTCCTCCTACAATGAGCAGTTCTTC CSARAEDYSSYNEQFF TRBV20-1 16 TRBJ2-1 . few
TGTGCCACCTCGACTAGCGGGAGATTTGGGGCCAACGTCCTGACTTTC CATSTSGRFGANVLTF TRBV6-5 16 TRBJ2-6 TRBD2 few
TGCGCCAGCAGCCAGGACCGTAGCGAATACAATGAGCAGTTCTTC CASSQDRSEYNEQFF TRBV4-1 15 TRBJ2-1 . .
TGCGCCAGCAGCCACCAAGTGCCAATAAGCGCTGGAAACACCATATATTTT CASSHQVPISAGNTIYF TRBV4-1 17 TRBJ1-3 . few
TGTGCCAGCAGTTTACCTTTAGGCCCCTCTAACTATGGCTACACCTTC CASSLPLGPSNYGYTF TRBV28 16 TRBJ1-2 . few